This entry lists 7 T cell receptor beta chains sequenced from one sample in a study of identical twins. Via MiXCR, TCRdb re-called the 5' RACE reads, giving one row per CDR3 protein. The sample shows under 900,000 distinct CDR3 sequences, 10% to 15% of them seen only once. The sample was also reused in another study, on yellow fever vaccine responses in identical twins.

The sequencing input was PBMCs. These receptors all come from a woman between 18 and 29 years old in good health.

This clonotype was counted between two and nine times. Written as DNA, the CDR3 is TGTGCCACCCGGGTAGCGGACTACAATGAGCAGTTCTTC. Amino acid sequence: CATRVADYNEQFF. V gene TRBV10-3 combines with J gene TRBJ2-1; tentative D call: TRBD2 (6 bases). Germline CDR1 and CDR2: ENHRY and SYGVKD. Trimming took 10 bases from V and 3 from J, leaving 13 bases between them. There are 13 residues in the CDR3.

The chain has TRBV11-2 and TRBJ2-5; 7 nucleotides line up with TRBD1. V lost 5 bases to trimming and J lost 5 bases; unmatched junction nucleotides: 11. Germline assignment: CDR1 SGHAT and CDR2 FQNNGV. The CDR3 contains 15 residues. The CDR3 DNA is TGTGCCAGCAGCCGGACAGGTTCTGGGTCGGAGACCCAGTACTTC. Amino acid sequence: CASSRTGSGSETQYF. Based on the CDR3 plus reference TRBV11-2 and TRBJ2-5, the full variable domain is EAGVAQSPRYKIIEKRQSVAFWCNPISGHATLYWYQQILGQGPKLLIQFQNNGVVDDSQLPKDRFSAERLKGVDSTLKIQPAKLEDSAVYLCASSRTGSGSETQYFGPGTRLLVL.

In this sample, this clonotype turned up a few times. The V and J genes are TRBV3-1 and TRBJ1-1, with TRBD1 matching over 9 bases. The CDR3 is made up of 15 amino acids. The ends lost 6 bases at V and 4 bases at J; junction bases unmatched: 9. Germline-derived CDR1 and CDR2 are LGHDT and YNNKEL (reference sequence). As DNA, the CDR3 is TGTGCCAGCAGACGGACAGGGGAGAAGGGCACTGAAGCTTTCTTT. This codes for CASRRTGEKGTEAFF.

With regard to this clonotype: The junction and the germline gene differ at one end; a read error may be behind it. CDR3 residues: CVSSLLGGTDTQYF. The DNA of the CDR3 is TGTGTCAGCAGCTTACTGGGGGGGACAGATACGCAGTATTTT. The chain is built from TRBV7-2 and TRBJ2-3; TRBD2 agrees at 7 bases. The CDR3 is 14 amino acids. Germline assignment: CDR1 SGHTA and CDR2 FQGNSA.

This clonotype was counted a few times. The chain joins TRBV29-1 to TRBJ2-5; 14 nucleotides agree with TRBD2. There are 13 residues in the CDR3. With 6 bases clipped from V and 11 bases from J, the junction kept 8 bases outside the gene matches. The germline CDR1 and CDR2 sequences are SQVTM and ANQGSEA. The CDR3: CSVRTSGRTGQYF. DNA for the CDR3: TGCAGCGTGCGGACTAGCGGGAGGACTGGGCAGTACTTC.

This clonotype was observed a handful of times. CDR3 nucleotides: TGTGCCAGCCTCCGCGAAGAGGTCCCTAGCACAGATACGCAGTATTTT. It codes for CASLREEVPSTDTQYF. The V call is TRBV2, the J call TRBJ2-3; D ambiguous. Germline V gene lookup returns CDR1 SNHLY and CDR2 FYNNEI. The CDR3 contains 16 residues. Trimming shortened V by 8 bases and J by 0 bases, and 18 bases separated the two germline ends. The whole variable domain, remainder taken from reference TRBV2 and TRBJ2-3, is EPEVTQTPSHQVTQMGQEVILRCVPISNHLYFYWYRQILGQKVEFLVSFYNNEISEKSEIFDDQFSVERPDGSNFTLKIRSTKLEDSAMYFCASLREEVPSTDTQYFGPGTRLTVL.

This clonotype was detected only a few times. The chain couples TRBV2 to TRBJ2-2; the D gene is possibly TRBD2 (7 bases). Trimming left V 6 bases short and J 6 bases short, with 17 bases between. CDR1 SNHLY and CDR2 FYNNEI come from the germline V gene. The CDR3 extends over 15 amino acids. The CDR3 region is CASRPQGSGAGELFF. The DNA for the CDR3 is TGTGCCAGCAGACCGCAGGGGAGCGGGGCCGGGGAGCTGTTTTTT.